This T cell receptor (beta chain) derives from a study of T cell responses to AZD1222 COVID-19 vaccine. Only in-frame clones appear in the TCRdb table, and some are missing; sequencing was by immunoSEQ multiplex PCR. This table has 150,000 to 200,000 clones, roughly 89% appearing once. The CDR3 is 17 amino acids. The chain couples TRBV21-1 to TRBJ1-5. TRBV21-1 is designated a pseudogene. This receptor was obtained from an adult in good health. The specimen comprised peripheral blood, sampled on day 0 of AZD1222 vaccination. The CDR3 reads CASGPPEPFDSNQPQHF. CDR3 DNA sequence: TGTGCCAGCGGTCCGCCGGAGCCTTTTGATAGCAATCAGCCCCAGCATTTT.